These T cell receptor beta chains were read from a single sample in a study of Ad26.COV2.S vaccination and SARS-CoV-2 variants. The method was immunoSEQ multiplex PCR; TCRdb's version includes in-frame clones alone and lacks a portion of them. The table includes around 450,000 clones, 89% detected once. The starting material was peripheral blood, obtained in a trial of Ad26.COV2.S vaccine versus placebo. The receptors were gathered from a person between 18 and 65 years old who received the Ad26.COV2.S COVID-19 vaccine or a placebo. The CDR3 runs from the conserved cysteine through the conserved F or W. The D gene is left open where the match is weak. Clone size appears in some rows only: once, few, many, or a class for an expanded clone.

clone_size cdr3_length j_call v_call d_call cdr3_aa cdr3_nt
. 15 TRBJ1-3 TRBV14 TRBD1 CASSQERTQGNTIYF TGTGCCAGCAGCCAAGAGAGGACACAGGGGAACACCATATATTTT
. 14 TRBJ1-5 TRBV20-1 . CSASAGQINQPQHF TGCAGTGCTAGTGCGGGGCAGATTAATCAGCCCCAGCATTTT
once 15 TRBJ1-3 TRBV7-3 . CASSLTWGPGNTIYF TGTGCCAGCAGCTTAACGTGGGGGCCGGGAAACACCATATATTTT
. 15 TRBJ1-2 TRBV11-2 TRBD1 CASSSTRDSIAGYTF TGTGCCAGCAGCTCCACTCGGGACAGCATAGCTGGCTACACCTTC
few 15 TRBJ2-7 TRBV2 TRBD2 CASTGLAGGTYEQYF TGTGCCAGCACCGGACTAGCGGGGGGGACCTACGAGCAGTACTTC
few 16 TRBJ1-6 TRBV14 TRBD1 CASSQVDRGSGSPLHF TGTGCCAGCAGCCAAGTTGACAGGGGGTCCGGTTCACCCCTCCACTTT
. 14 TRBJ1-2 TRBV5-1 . CASRPGQGTTGYTF TGCGCCAGCAGGCCAGGCCAGGGGACTACTGGCTACACCTTC
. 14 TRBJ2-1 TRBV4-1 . CASSRGLEGNEQFF TGCGCCAGCAGCCGGGGGCTAGAGGGCAATGAGCAGTTCTTC
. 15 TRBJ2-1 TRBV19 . CASRKEGLLYNEQFF TGTGCCAGTAGGAAAGAAGGGTTGCTGTACAATGAGCAGTTCTTC
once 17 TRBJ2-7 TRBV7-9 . CASSPLSGGGDLDEQYF TGTGCCAGCAGCCCACTTAGTGGGGGGGGCGATCTGGACGAGCAGTACTTC
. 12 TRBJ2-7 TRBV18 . CASSPMGREQYF TGTGCCAGCTCACCAATGGGGAGGGAGCAGTACTTC
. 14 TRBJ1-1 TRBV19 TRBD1 CASSLTGRATEAFF TGTGCCAGTAGCCTGACAGGGCGGGCAACTGAAGCTTTCTTT
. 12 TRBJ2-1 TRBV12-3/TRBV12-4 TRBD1 CASTDRGFEQFF TGTGCCAGCACGGACAGGGGATTTGAGCAGTTCTTC
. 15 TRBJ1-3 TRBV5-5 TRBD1 CASSRTGGPGNTIYF TGTGCCAGCAGCCGAACAGGGGGTCCTGGAAACACCATATATTTT
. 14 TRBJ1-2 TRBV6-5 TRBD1 CASSLGTGWLGYTF TGTGCCAGCAGCCTGGGGACAGGTTGGCTTGGCTACACCTTC
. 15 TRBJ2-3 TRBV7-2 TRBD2 CASSKTSGRSDTQYF TGTGCCAGCAGTAAGACTAGCGGGAGATCAGATACGCAGTATTTT
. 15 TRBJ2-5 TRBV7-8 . CASSLLGNIQETQYF TGTGCCAGCAGCTTATTAGGAAACATTCAAGAGACCCAGTACTTC
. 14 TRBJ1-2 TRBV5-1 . CASSPWGGRDGYTF TGCGCCAGCAGCCCCTGGGGGGGGCGCGATGGCTACACCTTC
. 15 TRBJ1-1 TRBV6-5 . CASSFAGASGTEAFF TGTGCCAGCAGTTTCGCAGGGGCCTCGGGGACTGAAGCTTTCTTT
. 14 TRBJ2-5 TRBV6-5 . CASSLGVGQETQYF TGTGCCAGCAGCCTAGGGGTGGGACAAGAGACCCAGTACTTC
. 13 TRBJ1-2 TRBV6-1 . CASSELAGGSCTF TGTGCCAGCAGTGAATTGGCCGGGGGAAGTTGCACCTTC
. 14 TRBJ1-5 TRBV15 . CATSREGASQPQHF TGTGCCACCAGCAGAGAGGGGGCCTCTCAGCCCCAGCATTTT
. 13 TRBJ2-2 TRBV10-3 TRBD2 CAIRYSGSGELFF TGTGCCATCAGATATAGCGGGAGCGGGGAGCTGTTTTTT
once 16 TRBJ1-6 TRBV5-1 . CASSLVGGGNNSPLHF TGCGCCAGCAGCTTGGTCGGAGGTGGTAATAATTCACCCCTCCACTTT
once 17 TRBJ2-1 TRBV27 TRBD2 CASSARTSGATYNEQFF TGTGCCAGCAGTGCCCGGACTAGCGGGGCAACCTACAATGAGCAGTTCTTC
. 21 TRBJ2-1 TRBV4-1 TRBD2 CASSPMRASGRLTNSYNEQFF TGCGCCAGCAGCCCCATGCGGGCTAGCGGGAGGCTGACAAACTCCTACAATGAGCAGTTCTTC
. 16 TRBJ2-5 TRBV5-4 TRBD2 CASSNKPGLGKETQYF TGTGCCAGCAGCAATAAACCGGGACTAGGGAAAGAGACCCAGTACTTC
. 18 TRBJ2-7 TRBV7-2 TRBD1 CASTPVGKQTGGIDEQYF TGTGCCAGCACCCCGGTGGGGAAACAGACAGGGGGCATCGACGAGCAGTACTTC
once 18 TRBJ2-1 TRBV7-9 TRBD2 CASSLGLAGGPSYNEQFF TGTGCCAGCAGCTTAGGACTAGCGGGGGGGCCCTCCTACAATGAGCAGTTCTTC
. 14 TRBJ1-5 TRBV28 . CASRGSYSNQPQHF TGTGCCAGCAGAGGCAGCTATAGCAATCAGCCCCAGCATTTT
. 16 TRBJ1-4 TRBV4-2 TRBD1 CASSPDRDRDYEKLFF TGTGCCAGCAGCCCGGACCGGGACAGGGATTATGAAAAACTGTTTTTT
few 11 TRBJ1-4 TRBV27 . CASSRGEKLFF TGTGCCAGCAGTCGAGGTGAAAAACTGTTTTTT
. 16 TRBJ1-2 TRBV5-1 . CASSLTLAQTNYGYTF TGCGCCAGCAGCTTGACATTGGCACAAACTAACTATGGCTACACCTTC
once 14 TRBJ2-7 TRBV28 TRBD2 CASRAGGRSYEQYF TGTGCCAGCAGGGCGGGGGGGAGATCCTACGAGCAGTACTTC
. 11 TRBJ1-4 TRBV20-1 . CSAQGREKLFF TGCAGTGCTCAGGGGAGGGAAAAACTGTTTTTT
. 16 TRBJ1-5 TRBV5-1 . CASSLEPVRSGQPQHF TGCGCCAGCAGCTTGGAGCCAGTTCGGTCGGGGCAGCCCCAGCATTTT
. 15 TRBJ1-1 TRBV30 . CAWSGNRGRNTEAFF TGTGCCTGGAGTGGTAACCGGGGGCGGAACACTGAAGCTTTCTTT
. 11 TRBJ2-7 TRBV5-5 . CASSSTYEQYF TGTGCCAGCAGTAGTACCTACGAGCAGTACTTC
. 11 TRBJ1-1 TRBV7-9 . CASSLGREAFF TGTGCCAGCAGCTTAGGCCGTGAAGCTTTCTTT
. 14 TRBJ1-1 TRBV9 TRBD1 CASSAEGQGLEAFF TGTGCCAGCAGCGCGGAGGGACAGGGACTTGAAGCTTTCTTT
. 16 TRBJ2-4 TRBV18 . CASSGRPSQAKNIQYF TGTGCCAGCTCGGGCAGACCTAGCCAAGCCAAAAACATTCAGTACTTC
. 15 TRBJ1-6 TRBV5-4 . CASSLERGSSSPLHF TGTGCCAGCAGCTTGGAACGAGGGTCAAGTTCACCCCTCCACTTT
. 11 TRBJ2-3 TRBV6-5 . CASSYVDTQYF TGTGCCAGCAGTTACGTGGATACGCAGTATTTT
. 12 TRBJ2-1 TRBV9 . CASNQNGNEQFF TGTGCCAGCAACCAGAACGGCAATGAGCAGTTCTTC
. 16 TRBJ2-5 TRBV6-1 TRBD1 CASSESTGEYGETQYF TGTGCCAGCAGTGAATCCACAGGGGAATATGGGGAGACCCAGTACTTC
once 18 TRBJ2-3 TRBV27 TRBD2 CASSSRRLAGVITDTQYF TGTGCCAGCAGTTCACGCCGACTAGCGGGAGTTATCACAGATACGCAGTATTTT
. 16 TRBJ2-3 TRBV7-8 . CASSLGWVTSTDTQYF TGTGCCAGCAGCTTAGGTTGGGTCACTAGCACAGATACGCAGTATTTT
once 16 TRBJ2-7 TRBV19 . CASSMDPLGGRAEQYF TGTGCCAGTAGTATGGACCCGTTAGGGGGACGCGCCGAGCAGTACTTC
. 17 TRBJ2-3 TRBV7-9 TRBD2 CASSLAGLAGLTDTQYF TGTGCCAGCAGCTTAGCGGGGCTAGCGGGACTCACAGATACGCAGTATTTT
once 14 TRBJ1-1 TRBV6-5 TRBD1 CASMQGGVNTEAFF TGTGCCAGCATGCAGGGGGGGGTGAACACTGAAGCTTTCTTT
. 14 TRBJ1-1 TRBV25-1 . CASSEYPGRGEAFF TGTGCCAGCAGTGAATATCCAGGGCGTGGTGAAGCTTTCTTT
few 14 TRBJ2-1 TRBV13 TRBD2 CASSSHSGRGEQFF TGTGCCAGCAGCTCCCATAGCGGGAGGGGCGAGCAGTTCTTC
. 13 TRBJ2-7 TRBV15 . CATSRVSGYEQYF TGTGCCACCAGCAGAGTGAGTGGTTACGAGCAGTACTTC
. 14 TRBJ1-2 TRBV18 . CASSPGREFYGYTF TGTGCCAGCTCACCAGGCAGAGAATTCTATGGCTACACCTTC
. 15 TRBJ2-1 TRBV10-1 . CASSDARGSWDEQFF TGCGCCAGCAGTGATGCTAGAGGTTCTTGGGATGAGCAGTTCTTC
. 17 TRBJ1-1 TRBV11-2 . CASSLVAASGFNTEAFF TGTGCCAGCAGCTTAGTGGCAGCCTCAGGTTTTAACACTGAAGCTTTCTTT
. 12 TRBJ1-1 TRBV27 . CASSSGVTEAFF TGTGCCAGCAGTTCAGGGGTCACTGAAGCTTTCTTT